This T cell receptor beta chain was sequenced during a study of T cells in Graves' hyperthyroidism and ophthalmopathy. Regarding this clonotype: Its specificity is not known.

Stable hyperthyroidism: no ophthalmopathy progression over 18 months of follow-up. Amplification of TCR beta CDR3 regions used RNA as the template. First-round RT-PCR with HTBI primers amplified the TCR CDR3 region. A single record per CDR3 protein comes from TCRdb applying MiXCR to the multiplex PCR reads. The repertoire holds about 760,000 distinct CDR3 sequences, with about 35% as singletons. General observations from the study: Ophthalmopathy was predicted by the model a median of 6.5 months ahead of onset.

The sequence was collected from a middle-aged woman with Graves' hyperthyroidism. Sequenced: blood.

This CDR3 is CASSRRLAGGETQYF. CDR3 sequence (DNA): TGTGCCAGCAGCCGGAGACTAGCGGGAGGAGAGACCCAGTACTTC. The J gene is TRBJ2-5, the V gene TRBV13; 13 bases are a match to TRBD2. V gave up 5 bases and J gave up 4 bases; unmatched junction bases: 4. Looked up from germline, CDR1 is PRHDT and CDR2 is FYEKMQ (reference sequence). This CDR3 region has 15 residues.